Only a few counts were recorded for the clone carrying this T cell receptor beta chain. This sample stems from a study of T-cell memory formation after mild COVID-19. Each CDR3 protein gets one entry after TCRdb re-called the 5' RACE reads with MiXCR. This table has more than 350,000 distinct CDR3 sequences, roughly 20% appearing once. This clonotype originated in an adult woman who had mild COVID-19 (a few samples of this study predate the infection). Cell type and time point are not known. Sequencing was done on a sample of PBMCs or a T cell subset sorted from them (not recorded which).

CDR3 amino acids: CAWSVRLTGKATEAFF. CDR3 bases: TGTGCCTGGAGTGTACGTCTCACAGGAAAGGCCACTGAAGCTTTCTTT. J is TRBJ1-1 and V is TRBV30; possibly TRBD1 for D (5 bases). Trimming took 0 bases from V and 4 from J, leaving 18 bases between them. This CDR3 region has 16 residues. CDR1 GTSNPN and CDR2 SVGIG come from the germline V gene (reference sequence).